The 32 T cell receptor beta chains below were found in one sample sequenced in a study of molecular identifiers for immune sequencing clone quantification. TCRdb processed the PCR reads anew with MiXCR; each CDR3 protein has one entry. The profile shows under 600,000 distinct CDR3 sequences, about a quarter of them singletons. Sequences were obtained from naive CD8+ T cells from blood, with Jurkat cell RNA spiked in. Noted subset: FACS-sorted CD8+CD4-CCR7+CD45RA+ naive T cells. The receptors were gathered from a human donor in good health. Some libraries in this study had Jurkat cell RNA spiked in.

This clonotype was recorded many times. V usage is TRBV6-5 and J usage is TRBJ2-7; 9 bases line up with TRBD1. The ends lost 8 bases at V and 3 bases at J; junction bases unmatched: 5. CDR3 length: 13 amino acids. CDR1 MNHEY and CDR2 SVGAGI come from the germline V gene. The CDR3, as DNA: TGTGCCAGCTCCGGGACAGGGAACTACGAGCAGTACTTC. It specifies CASSGTGNYEQYF.

This clonotype was seen repeatedly, ten times or more. This chain uses TRBV5-1 with TRBJ1-1; the D gene is possibly TRBD1 (5 bases). Germline-derived CDR1 and CDR2 are SGHRS and YFSETQ. V was shortened by 2 bases and J by 6 bases, with 23 bases between the two germline ends. The CDR3 runs 17 residues. The CDR3 nucleotides read TGCGCCAGCAGCTTATTATTAGTTGGCACAGGCGGCCCTGAAGCTTTCTTT. Translation gives CASSLLLVGTGGPEAFF.

The rearrangement uses TRBV7-2 and TRBJ2-7; 9 bases are shared with TRBD2. The germline gives CDR1 SGHTA, CDR2 FQGNSA. Trimming cost V 4 bases and J 6 bases; bases outside gene matches: 10. This CDR3 region has 15 residues. This CDR3 is CASSSSGEDFCEQYF. CDR3 coding DNA: TGTGCCAGCAGCTCTAGCGGGGAAGACTTCTGCGAGCAGTACTTC.

This clonotype was seen ten or more times. The V gene is TRBV6-5, the J gene TRBJ2-7; D is possibly TRBD1 or TRBD2 (5 bases each). CDR1 and CDR2 (germline): MNHEY, SVGAGI. This CDR3 spans 13 amino acids. V lost 0 bases and J lost 5, with 8 bases in between. For the CDR3, the DNA is TGTGCCAGCAGTTACTCGGGACCTGACGAGCAGTACTTC. Protein: CASSYSGPDEQYF.

The chain is built from TRBV7-9 and TRBJ2-5; D not resolved. The CDR3 consists of 13 residues. Germline V gene lookup returns CDR1 SEHNR and CDR2 FQNEAQ (reference sequence). Deletions cut 4 bases from V and 2 bases from J, with 8 bases between. The CDR3 DNA follows: TGTGCCAGCAGCTGGGTGGTGCAAGAGACCCAGTACTTC. Encoded protein: CASSWVVQETQYF.

Many counts were recorded for this clonotype. The chain combines TRBV9 with TRBJ2-3; perhaps TRBD1 as D (5 bases). The CDR3 extends over 12 amino acids. Germline CDR1 SGDLS, CDR2 YYNGEE. The V end lost 3 bases, the J end lost 4 bases, and 6 bases lay between the germline ends. CDR3 residues: CASSGGPDTQYF. CDR3 coding DNA: TGTGCCAGCAGCGGGGGCCCAGATACGCAGTATTTT.

In its sample, this clonotype was seen a few times. V usage is TRBV12-3 or TRBV12-4 and J usage is TRBJ1-2; 7 bases match TRBD1. Trimming removed 4 bases from V and 3 bases from J; junction bases left unmatched: 11. The CDR3 is 16 residues long. CDR3 region: CASSSTTPGTDYGYTF. DNA for the CDR3: TGTGCCAGCAGTTCCACCACTCCAGGGACAGACTATGGCTACACCTTC.

The chain employs TRBV19 and TRBJ2-3, with 12 bases that match TRBD2. Looked up from germline, CDR1 is LNHDA and CDR2 is SQIVND (reference sequence). The J segment lost 2 bases and the V segment lost 3 bases, leaving 3 bases of the junction unmatched. The CDR3 runs 16 residues. CDR3 loop: CASSIGLAGITDTQYF. CDR3 nucleotide sequence: TGTGCCAGTAGTATCGGACTAGCGGGAATCACAGATACGCAGTATTTT.

This clonotype has more than one count but fewer than ten. The chain couples TRBV5-1 to TRBJ2-2; D unresolved. Germline V gene data show CDR1 as SGHRS and CDR2 as YFSETQ. The CDR3 is made up of 14 amino acids. The ends were cut back, 0 bases at V and 3 bases at J, with 6 bases in the middle. CDR3: CASSLDPDTGELFF. The CDR3 region has the DNA TGCGCCAGCAGCTTGGATCCCGACACCGGGGAGCTGTTTTTT.

This clonotype was found a few times. The chain links TRBV4-3 to TRBJ1-1; D is uncertain. With 0 bases removed from V and 1 base from J, the gap between germline ends came to 9 bases. Germline V lookup: CDR1 LGHNA, CDR2 YSLEER. This CDR3 region has 15 residues. CDR3 nucleotide sequence: TGCGCCAGCAGCCAAGATGTGACGGGGAACACTGAAGCTTTCTTT. This sequence encodes CASSQDVTGNTEAFF.

V gene TRBV6-2 or TRBV6-3 combines with J gene TRBJ1-5; D unresolved. V shed 4 bases and J shed 4 bases, with 8 bases lying between them. Germline V CDR1 and CDR2: MNHEY, SVGEGT. The CDR3 spans 13 residues. CDR3 protein: CASSWGFNQPQHF. The CDR3 DNA sequence: TGTGCCAGCAGTTGGGGATTTAATCAGCCCCAGCATTTT.

The chain links TRBV5-3 to TRBJ2-1; D is undetermined. TRBV5-3 is annotated as an ORF whose role is uncertain. CDR3 length equals 13 residues. Trimming removed 8 bases at V and 5 bases at J, with 14 bases between. The CDR3 is CASSPAGDNEQFF. CDR3 DNA sequence: TGTGCCAGCAGCCCAGCTGGGGACAATGAGCAGTTCTTC.

As for this clonotype: A much larger clone differs from this one at a single base, so this may be a read error. The chain employs TRBV6-8 and TRBJ2-7; D uncertain. CDR1 is MNHGY, CDR2 SAAAGT, per germline. The ends were cut back, 10 bases at V and 6 bases at J, with 19 bases in the middle. CDR3 size: 13 residues. The CDR3 here is CAIRLRTPGEQYF. CDR3 DNA: TGTGCCATCAGACTGCGAACCCCGGGCGAGCAGTACTTC.

This clonotype was detected ten times or more. V gene TRBV6-5 combines with J gene TRBJ2-1; D is uncertain. The V end lost 0 bases, the J end lost 1 base, and 10 bases lay between the germline ends. CDR3 length equals 16 residues. CDR1 and CDR2 from the germline V gene are MNHEY and SVGAGI. The CDR3 DNA reads as TGTGCCAGCAGTTACTCCCTCGGTCCGTCCTACAATGAGCAGTTCTTC. This gives the protein CASSYSLGPSYNEQFF.

This clonotype was observed at least ten times. The rearrangement uses TRBV20-1 and TRBJ2-7; 7 bases map to TRBD1. The CDR3 has 15 amino acids. In germline, CDR1 is DFQATT, CDR2 SNEGSKA (reference sequence). J lost 1 base, V lost 0 bases, and 6 bases had no gene match. The CDR3 nucleotides read TGCAGTGCTAGAGATCTCGCAGGGGGATCCTACGAGCAGTACTTC. Translating gives CSARDLAGGSYEQYF.

This clonotype has just a few counts. The rearrangement uses TRBV27 and TRBJ1-1, with D unclear. Trimming pared 3 bases from V and 4 bases from J, leaving 15 bases between. This CDR3 spans 15 amino acids. Germline assignment: CDR1 MNHEY and CDR2 SMNVEV (reference sequence). CDR3 residues: CASSFSGFGGTEAFF. The CDR3 coding sequence is TGTGCCAGCAGTTTTTCTGGGTTTGGAGGCACTGAAGCTTTCTTT.

This clonotype was seen only a few times. This chain links TRBV19 with TRBJ2-1, with a tentative D call TRBD1 (7 bases). The CDR3 runs 17 residues. Germline CDR1 reads LNHDA; CDR2 reads SQIVND (reference sequence). V was pared by 3 bases and J by 3 bases, with 18 bases between. The DNA of the CDR3 is TGTGCCAGTAGTATGATGGGGGGACAGTTCCTCTACAATGAGCAGTTCTTC. Amino acids: CASSMMGGQFLYNEQFF.

This clonotype was recorded a few times. This chain links TRBV6-2 or TRBV6-3 with TRBJ2-4, with TRBD1 matching over 7 bases. The CDR3 is 16 residues long. V was pared by 5 bases and J by 1 base, with 8 bases of the junction left unmatched. Germline V gives CDR1 MNHEY, CDR2 SVGEGT. The CDR3 region has the DNA TGTGCCAGCAGTCTCCGAACAGGGGTTGCCAAAAACATTCAGTACTTC. It yields the protein CASSLRTGVAKNIQYF.

This clonotype has ten or more counts. The chain links TRBV30 to TRBJ2-7, with D perhaps matching TRBD2 (6 bases). Germline values: CDR1 GTSNPN, CDR2 SVGIG (reference sequence). V lost 5 bases, J lost 6 bases, and 20 bases lay in between. The CDR3 spans 14 residues. This CDR3 reads CAWGPGLLYPEQYF. The CDR3, as DNA: TGTGCCTGGGGACCGGGACTCCTGTACCCCGAGCAGTACTTC.

This clonotype was seen only a few times. The chain is built from TRBV7-8 and TRBJ2-7; D may match TRBD1 or TRBD2 (5 bases each). V dropped 6 bases and J dropped 5 bases, with 17 bases sitting between them. The CDR3 runs 14 residues. Germline V gene data show CDR1 as SGHVS and CDR2 as FQNEAQ. CDR3 loop: CASRRDLRSHEQYF. The CDR3 DNA sequence: TGTGCCAGCAGAAGGGACCTCCGTTCCCACGAGCAGTACTTC.

This clonotype was counted a few times. This chain uses TRBV2 with TRBJ2-7, with D perhaps TRBD1 or TRBD2 (6 bases each). The germline V gene has CDR1 SNHLY and CDR2 FYNNEI. This CDR3 region has 15 residues. Trimming stripped 2 bases from V and 3 bases from J, with 14 bases between. In DNA form, the CDR3 reads TGTGCCAGCAGTGAATATCCGGGGGCTGGCTACGAGCAGTACTTC. It specifies CASSEYPGAGYEQYF.

About this clonotype: Possible read error: a much larger clone is one base away. The V call is TRBV9, the J call TRBJ2-3, with D possibly being TRBD1 (6 bases). V was cut by 4 bases and J by 0 bases, with 12 bases left in between. CDR1 is SGDLS and CDR2 is YYNGEE in the germline V gene. CDR3 length equals 15 residues. CDR3 nucleotides: TGTGCCAGCAGCCTAGGGGGACATAGCACAGATACGCAGTATTTT. Its protein product is CASSLGGHSTDTQYF.

This clonotype was seen a handful of times. The chain is built from TRBV30 and TRBJ2-7; D gene ambiguous. This CDR3 is built from 15 residues. CDR1 and CDR2 (germline): GTSNPN, SVGIG (reference sequence). Trimming left V 3 bases short and J 0 bases short, with 15 bases between. The CDR3 DNA reads TGTGCCTGGAGCCCTGGACGAGTGAGCTCCTACGAGCAGTACTTC. It specifies CAWSPGRVSSYEQYF.

Concerning this clonotype itself: A much larger clone sits a single nucleotide away, making a read error possible. This chain connects TRBV12-5 to TRBJ2-5; 8 bases map to TRBD1. V lost 5 bases to trimming and J lost 4 bases; unmatched junction nucleotides: 9. CDR1 LGHNT and CDR2 FRNRAP come from the germline V gene. This CDR3 is built from 15 residues. CDR3 sequence (DNA): TGTGCTAGTGGTCGAGCAGGGGGCTTCATAGAGACCCAGTACTTC. Protein: CASGRAGGFIETQYF.

The chain uses TRBV6-5 and TRBJ1-4, with D possibly matching TRBD1 (6 bases). The CDR3 runs 15 residues. CDR1 is MNHEY, CDR2 SVGAGI, per germline. The ends were cut back, 0 bases at V and 8 bases at J, with 13 bases in the middle. The CDR3: CASSYSAGEGEKLFF. The CDR3 region has the DNA TGTGCCAGCAGTTACTCTGCAGGGGAGGGAGAAAAACTGTTTTTT.

This clonotype was seen a few times. The chain carries TRBV20-1 and TRBJ1-1, with TRBD1 matching 9 bases. The germline V gene encodes CDR1 DFQATT and CDR2 SNEGSKA (reference sequence). This CDR3 comprises 19 residues. The ends lost 3 bases at V and 0 bases at J; junction bases unmatched: 17. The CDR3 sequence is CSARSSSLGQGIMNTEAFF. CDR3 sequence (DNA): TGCAGTGCTAGGAGTAGCAGCCTTGGACAGGGGATTATGAACACTGAAGCTTTCTTT.

This clonotype has ten or more counts. The rearrangement links TRBV7-9 to TRBJ2-6; no clear D gene. The CDR3 runs 17 residues. V lost 4 bases and J 1 base, leaving 14 bases between the germline ends. Germline CDR1 SEHNR, CDR2 FQNEAQ (reference sequence). The CDR3 nucleotides read TGTGCCAGCAGCTCAGGTCAGACCCCATCTGGGGCCAACGTCCTGACTTTC. It translates to CASSSGQTPSGANVLTF.

The CDR3 DNA sequence: TGTGCCAGCAGTTTACCCCCGGCAGAGGCCTACGAGCAGTACTTC. Protein sequence: CASSLPPAEAYEQYF. This chain uses TRBV28 with TRBJ2-7; D unresolved. V was shortened by 2 bases and J by 2 bases, with 13 bases between the two germline ends. This CDR3 is built from 15 residues. CDR1 and CDR2 from the germline V gene are MDHEN and SYDVKM. Combining the CDR3 with reference TRBV28 and TRBJ2-7 gives the whole variable domain DVKVTQSSRYLVKRTGEKVFLECVQDMDHENMFWYRQDPGLGLRLIYFSYDVKMKEKGDIPEGYSVSREKKERFSLILESASTNQTSMYLCASSLPPAEAYEQYFGPGTRLTVT.

V gene TRBV10-2 combines with J gene TRBJ1-1; no firm D call. V dropped 4 bases and J dropped 4 bases, with 13 bases sitting between them. From germline, CDR1 is WSHSY and CDR2 SAAADI. This CDR3 is 14 amino acids long. The CDR3 loop is CASSATLPGTEAFF. CDR3 sequence (DNA): TGCGCCAGCAGTGCGACCCTCCCGGGCACTGAAGCTTTCTTT.

The CDR3 region has the DNA TGTGCCAGCAGGGTAAGCGGGCTGGTCACCGGGGAGCTGTTTTTT. Encoded protein: CASRVSGLVTGELFF. The gene calls are TRBV3-1 and TRBJ2-2, with TRBD2 as a possible D gene (6 bases). Deletions cut 6 bases from V and 4 bases from J, with 15 bases between. Germline values: CDR1 LGHDT, CDR2 YNNKEL (reference sequence). The CDR3 consists of 15 residues.

The CDR3 nucleotides are TGTGCCAGCAGCCAACAGAACAGGGTTAGCAATCAGCCCCAGCATTTT. Protein: CASSQQNRVSNQPQHF. V and J are TRBV11-2 and TRBJ1-5; TRBD1 is a possible D gene (6 bases). Per germline, CDR1 SGHAT and CDR2 FQNNGV. V lost 5 bases and J 0 bases, leaving 14 bases between the germline ends. The CDR3 runs 16 residues.

There are many counts of this clonotype. The chain joins TRBV20-1 to TRBJ2-7, with 8 positions matching TRBD2. The junction had 3 bases not matched to a gene; V was cut back by 0 bases and J by 2 bases. The CDR3 has 14 amino acids. Germline loops: CDR1 DFQATT, CDR2 SNEGSKA (reference sequence). The CDR3 nucleotides are TGCAGTGCTAGAGAACTAGCGGTAACCTACGAGCAGTACTTC. It yields the protein CSARELAVTYEQYF.